The clone carrying this TCR beta chain was recorded many times. Its antigen is unknown. The entry originates in a study of metastatic and nonmetastatic thyroid tumors. Study as a whole: Repertoire comparisons spanned blood and tumor or nodule tissue from malignant and benign thyroid patients.

The CDR3 sequence is 14 residues long. Germline CDR1 reads SGHRS; CDR2 reads YFSETQ. The germline V and J ends were trimmed by 0 bases and 8 bases, with 14 bases remaining between them. Study-wide results and caveats: Significantly greater TCR beta diversity was reportedly found in malignant thyroid tumors than in benign nodules (in blood and tumor).

Per the authors' pipeline: CDR3 differences across clinicopathological groups were used to build a distant-metastasis classifier for papillary thyroid cancer. TCRdb re-called clones from the PCR reads using MiXCR. Clone size and V and J calls follow TCRdb, not the original study. This sample has 90,000 or so clones, with around 9.2% found just once. Among the patients, none had received any treatment before thyroid surgery. This clonotype originated in a female donor with papillary thyroid cancer or a benign thyroid nodule (not recorded which). Some clones in this sample may be carry-over from other donors' samples. Specimen: blood. This chain uses TRBV5-1 with TRBJ1-2, with D unclear. The CDR3 loop is CASSLARSSGGYTF. CDR3 bases: TGCGCCAGCAGCTTGGCCAGGAGCTCCGGGGGCTACACCTTC.